This T cell receptor (beta chain) was identified in a study of patients and donors after allogeneic stem cell transplantation. CDR3 length equals 15 residues. Germline V gene lookup returns CDR1 MGHDK and CDR2 SYGVNS. V shed 2 bases and J 1 base; nucleotides not matched to a gene: 5. This clonotype is classed as medium-sized. One entry per CDR3 protein results from TCRdb running MiXCR on the RT-PCR reads. The sample lists about 200,000 distinct CDR3 sequences, 35% to 45% occurring once. Sequencing was performed on blood, either unsorted or a sorted T cell fraction (not recorded which). This clonotype was obtained from a human donor who was either an allogeneic HSCT recipient or a stem cell or donor lymphocyte infusion donor (not recorded which). It is not recorded whose cells these are; they may come from a transplant donor. The chain combines TRBV25-1 with TRBJ2-7; 7 nucleotides agree with TRBD1. Written as DNA, the CDR3 is TGTGCCAGCAGTGAAAGAAGGACAGGTTCCTACGAGCAGTACTTC. Its translation is CASSERRTGSYEQYF.